The 28 T cell receptor beta chains below come from one sample, sequenced in a study of OX40 agonist ivuxolimab in advanced cancers. Receptor libraries were prepared by the immunoSEQ multiplex PCR assay. TCRdb limited this immuneACCESS table to in-frame rearrangements with V and J called. A share of clones is missing; checked studies link under half to unresolved V genes, and the rest is unexplained. Counted in this sample were about 33,000 clones; 80% to 85% of them appeared once. Jointly, the top ten make up roughly a quarter of the sample. Here the sequenced sample was CD4+ or CD8+ T cells sorted from blood, taken in a trial of the OX40 agonist ivuxolimab. These receptors all come from an adult with an advanced solid tumor such as melanoma, head and neck, liver or kidney cancer.

This clone was detected a few times. This rearrangement joins TRBV5-4 to TRBJ1-6; D remains unclear. This CDR3 has 15 residues. Germline loops: CDR1 SGHNT, CDR2 YYREEE (reference sequence). Trimming stripped 4 bases from V and 0 bases from J, with 8 bases between. The CDR3 region is CASSPGSSYNSPLHF. The CDR3 nucleotides are TGTGCCAGCAGCCCGGGAAGCTCCTATAATTCACCCCTCCACTTT.

V is TRBV2 and J is TRBJ1-1, with TRBD1 identical over 7 bases. Germline V CDR1 and CDR2: SNHLY, FYNNEI. The CDR3 loop spans 14 amino acids. After removal of 7 bases from V and 0 bases from J, the junction contained 5 bases not matched to a gene. CDR3 nucleotide sequence: TGTGCCAGCACTCGACAGGGCCTGAACACTGAAGCTTTCTTT. This sequence encodes CASTRQGLNTEAFF.

This clone has only a few counts. The chain has TRBV6-5 and TRBJ2-7; TRBD1 might be the D (6 bases). The V gene's germline CDR1 is MNHEY and CDR2 SVGAGI. The CDR3 spans 13 residues. Trimming cost V 2 bases and J 6 bases, with 11 bases left between them. The CDR3 region has the DNA TGTGCCAGCAGTTACGATCAGGGGATCGAGCAGTACTTC. This translates into CASSYDQGIEQYF.

V and J are TRBV5-1 and TRBJ2-6, with no clear D. V lost 1 base and J lost 0, with 8 bases in between. The CDR3 contains 16 residues. Germline-derived CDR1 and CDR2 are SGHRS and YFSETQ. The DNA of the CDR3 is TGCGCCAGCAGCTTGTACATGGTCTCTGGGGCCAACGTCCTGACTTTC. It encodes CASSLYMVSGANVLTF.

The gene calls are TRBV5-1 and TRBJ2-5, with 7 bases lining up with TRBD2. Germline V gene sequence: CDR1 SGHRS, CDR2 YFSETQ. There are 14 residues in the CDR3. V dropped 4 bases and J dropped 4; count of bases not matched to a gene: 7. In DNA, the CDR3 is TGCGCCAGCAGCCCTGGGGGGGGAGGAGAGACCCAGTACTTC. Amino acid sequence: CASSPGGGGETQYF.

This clone has a single count. V and J are TRBV10-3 and TRBJ2-2; D may be TRBD2 (5 bases). Per germline, CDR1 ENHRY and CDR2 SYGVKD. V was shortened by 3 bases and J by 7 bases, with 9 bases between the two germline ends. The length of the CDR3 is 13 residues. As DNA, the CDR3 is TGTGCCATCAGTGATGGAGAGGGCGGGGAGCTGTTTTTT. It encodes CAISDGEGGELFF.

The J gene is TRBJ1-2, the V gene TRBV30, with D possibly matching TRBD1 (6 bases). Germline assignment: CDR1 GTSNPN and CDR2 SVGIG (reference sequence). The CDR3 consists of 14 residues. Trimming pared 0 bases from V and 2 bases from J, leaving 10 bases between. The chain's CDR3 is CAWSVGGANYGYTF. For the CDR3, the DNA is TGTGCCTGGAGTGTCGGGGGGGCAAACTATGGCTACACCTTC. Full variable domain (rest looked up from reference TRBV30 and TRBJ1-2): SQTIHQWPATLVQPVGSPLSLECTVEGTSNPNLYWYRQAAGRGLQLLFYSVGIGQISSEVPQNLSASRPQDRQFILSSKKLLLSDSGFYLCAWSVGGANYGYTFGSGTRLTVV.

This clone was counted once. CDR3 sequence (DNA): TGTGCCAGCAGGGTTCGTGGTGAAAACACTGAAGCTTTCTTT. Translation: CASRVRGENTEAFF. The chain combines TRBV5-4 with TRBJ1-1; D is undetermined. Trimming stripped 5 bases from V and 2 bases from J, with 13 bases between. The CDR3 is 14 amino acids. Germline V gene lookup returns CDR1 SGHNT and CDR2 YYREEE (reference sequence).

The chain links TRBV9 to TRBJ1-2; possible D gene TRBD1, 5 bases. The germline V gene has CDR1 SGDLS and CDR2 YYNGEE. The CDR3 is made up of 14 amino acids. Trimming pared 2 bases from V and 4 bases from J, leaving 12 bases between. CDR3 in amino acids: CASSVGTGSYGYTF. The CDR3 DNA reads TGTGCCAGCAGCGTGGGAACAGGTTCCTATGGCTACACCTTC.

This rearrangement joins TRBV7-3 to TRBJ2-3; D call uncertain. Germline lookup yields CDR1 SGHTA and CDR2 FQGTGA. The CDR3 is made up of 15 amino acids. Trimming removed 4 bases from V and 0 bases from J, with 11 bases in between. The CDR3 loop is CASSSGLGSTDTQYF. CDR3 coding DNA: TGTGCCAGCAGCTCGGGTCTAGGGAGCACAGATACGCAGTATTTT. Drawing the rest from reference TRBV7-3 and TRBJ2-3, the complete variable domain is GAGVSQTPSNKVTEKGKYVELRCDPISGHTALYWYRQSLGQGPEFLIYFQGTGAADDSGLPNDRFFAVRPEGSVSTLKIQRTERGDSAVYLCASSSGLGSTDTQYFGPGTRLTVL.

This clone was found once. V is TRBV6-5 and J is TRBJ1-6, with D unresolved. Trimming took 1 base from V and 5 from J, leaving 9 bases between them. Germline V gene sequence: CDR1 MNHEY, CDR2 SVGAGI. CDR3 length: 15 residues. As DNA, the CDR3 is TGTGCCAGCAGTTACTTCAGAGTGAATAATTCACCCCTCCACTTT. The encoded protein is CASSYFRVNNSPLHF.

This chain uses TRBV27 with TRBJ1-6, with D uncertain. Deletions cut 5 bases from V and 0 bases from J, with 11 bases between. CDR1 and CDR2 from the germline V gene are MNHEY and SMNVEV (reference sequence). The CDR3 has 16 amino acids. CDR3 residues: CASSETQSSYNSPLHF. DNA for the CDR3: TGTGCCAGCAGTGAGACACAGAGCTCCTATAATTCACCCCTCCACTTT.

The V gene is TRBV7-9, the J gene TRBJ2-4; TRBD1 matches 7 bases. CDR1 and CDR2 from the germline V gene are SEHNR and FQNEAQ (reference sequence). The CDR3 spans 14 residues. V was pared by 3 bases and J by 9 bases, with 8 bases of the junction left unmatched. The CDR3 is CASSFSGTEGIQYF. As DNA, the CDR3 is TGTGCCAGCAGCTTTTCCGGGACAGAGGGCATTCAGTACTTC.

The chain carries TRBV2 and TRBJ1-6; the D gene is possibly TRBD1 (5 bases). V was shortened by 7 bases and J by 0 bases, with 16 bases between the two germline ends. This CDR3 is 17 amino acids long. The V gene's germline CDR1 is SNHLY and CDR2 FYNNEI. The CDR3 loop is CASNSVQGSSYNSPLHF. In DNA, the CDR3 is TGTGCCAGCAACAGTGTGCAGGGAAGCTCCTATAATTCACCCCTCCACTTT.

The chain combines TRBV9 with TRBJ1-1; D is possibly TRBD1 (6 bases). Per the germline V gene, CDR1 is SGDLS and CDR2 is YYNGEE. The CDR3 totals 15 residues. Trimming removed 4 bases at V and 0 bases at J, with 13 bases between. The CDR3 coding sequence is TGTGCCAGCAGCCCCGGACAGATAATGAACACTGAAGCTTTCTTT. Translation: CASSPGQIMNTEAFF.

This clone has just a few counts. One end of the junction does not line up with germline, which may come from a read error. The J gene is TRBJ2-2, the V gene TRBV7-3; the D gene is possibly TRBD2 (5 bases). CDR3 length: 14 residues. In germline, CDR1 is SGHTA, CDR2 FQGTGA. CDR3 protein: CASSLDGNAGELFF. DNA of the CDR3: TGTGCCAGCAGCTTAGACGGGAACGCCGGGGAGCTGTTTTTT.

This clone was counted between two and nine times. This chain connects TRBV5-1 to TRBJ1-1; TRBD1 agrees at 8 bases. Germline V gives CDR1 SGHRS, CDR2 YFSETQ. The CDR3 consists of 15 residues. The V segment lost 4 bases and the J segment 5 bases; nucleotides outside the gene matches: 10. The CDR3 DNA sequence: TGCGCCAGCAGCGGAGGACAGGGAGGTTTGACTGAAGCTTTCTTT. This codes for CASSGGQGGLTEAFF.

This clone was seen only once. This chain uses TRBV5-4 with TRBJ2-5; possibly TRBD1 for D (5 bases). Trimming left V 0 bases short and J 4 bases short, with 13 bases between. This CDR3 is 15 amino acids long. Germline V gene sequence: CDR1 SGHNT, CDR2 YYREEE (reference sequence). DNA of the CDR3: TGTGCCAGCAGCTTGGCGGGTGGAAGGGGAGAGACCCAGTACTTC. Translation gives CASSLAGGRGETQYF.

V gene TRBV30 combines with J gene TRBJ2-2; D might be TRBD1 (6 bases). Trimming shortened V by 3 bases and J by 5 bases, and 7 bases separated the two germline ends. CDR1 and CDR2 (germline): GTSNPN, SVGIG (reference sequence). CDR3 length: 12 amino acids. In nucleotides, the CDR3 is TGTGCCTGGAGCACAGGGACCGGGGAGCTGTTTTTT. Its protein product is CAWSTGTGELFF.

V usage is TRBV5-4 and J usage is TRBJ1-3; TRBD1 aligns across 10 bases. The germline gives CDR1 SGHNT, CDR2 YYREEE (reference sequence). The ends lost 5 bases at V and 0 bases at J; junction bases unmatched: 11. This CDR3 has 18 residues. The CDR3 here is CASSTIKGTGDSGNTIYF. The CDR3 DNA is TGTGCCAGCAGTACCATTAAAGGGACAGGGGACTCTGGAAACACCATATATTTT.

This clone was detected once. Written as DNA, the CDR3 is TGCGCCAGCAGTCCCGGGACAGGGACAGCAGATACGCAGTATTTT. Translation gives CASSPGTGTADTQYF. The chain links TRBV5-1 to TRBJ2-3; 9 bases are shared with TRBD1. This CDR3 comprises 15 residues. After removal of 5 bases from V and 4 bases from J, the junction contained 8 bases not matched to a gene. Germline V lookup: CDR1 SGHRS, CDR2 YFSETQ.

The V call is TRBV6-1, the J call TRBJ2-6, with D perhaps assigned TRBD1 or TRBD2 (5 bases each). Per the germline V gene, CDR1 is MNHNS and CDR2 is SASEGT. V gave up 3 bases and J gave up 0 bases, with 18 bases separating them. This CDR3 contains 19 residues. For the CDR3, the DNA is TGTGCCAGCAGTGACCCCCTGTGGGGGACGGACTCTGGGGCCAACGTCCTGACTTTC. The encoded protein is CASSDPLWGTDSGANVLTF.

V and J are TRBV7-9 and TRBJ2-5; 11 positions agree with TRBD2. J lost 4 bases, V lost 5 bases, and 9 bases had no gene match. This CDR3 contains 16 residues. Germline values: CDR1 SEHNR, CDR2 FQNEAQ (reference sequence). Here the CDR3 DNA reads TGTGCCAGCAGCCTTACTCTAGCGGGGGGTTCAGAGACCCAGTACTTC. It encodes CASSLTLAGGSETQYF.

V gene TRBV2 combines with J gene TRBJ2-3, with D possibly being TRBD1 or TRBD2 (5 bases each). With 10 bases removed from V and 6 bases from J, the gap between germline ends came to 17 bases. CDR3 length: 13 residues. Per the germline V gene, CDR1 is SNHLY and CDR2 is FYNNEI. The CDR3 DNA follows: TGTGCCACCGCATCCGCCTGGGGGGATACGCAGTATTTT. It yields the protein CATASAWGDTQYF.

This clone was observed a handful of times. The chain carries TRBV2 and TRBJ2-7, with D maybe TRBD1 (6 bases). Germline-derived CDR1 and CDR2 are SNHLY and FYNNEI. The CDR3 extends over 12 amino acids. The V and J ends lost 6 bases and 1 base respectively, with 7 bases between them. As DNA, the CDR3 is TGTGCCAGCAGGAGGGGGTCCTACGAGCAGTACTTC. It is translated as CASRRGSYEQYF.

This chain links TRBV2 with TRBJ2-5; TRBD1 matches 8 bases. This CDR3 region has 16 residues. Per germline, CDR1 SNHLY and CDR2 FYNNEI. Trimming took 3 bases from V and 5 from J; bases not matched to a gene: 11. The CDR3 DNA sequence: TGTGCCAGCAGTGACCGGACAGGGATCCCGCCCGAGACCCAGTACTTC. It codes for CASSDRTGIPPETQYF.

The V call is TRBV6-4, the J call TRBJ1-1; tentative D call: TRBD1 (5 bases). Germline V CDR1 and CDR2: MRHNA, SNTAGT. The CDR3 loop spans 14 amino acids. Trimming removed 3 bases from V and 1 base from J, with 9 bases in between. This chain's CDR3 is CASSEQAQNTEAFF. For the CDR3, the DNA is TGTGCCAGCAGTGAACAGGCCCAGAACACTGAAGCTTTCTTT.

V gene TRBV2 combines with J gene TRBJ1-3; unclear D gene. This CDR3 region has 14 residues. Germline CDR1 and CDR2: SNHLY and FYNNEI. V lost 6 bases and J 8 bases, leaving 17 bases between the germline ends. Here the CDR3 reads CASRIRGYADTIYF. The CDR3 DNA sequence: TGTGCCAGCAGGATACGGGGATACGCGGACACCATATATTTT.